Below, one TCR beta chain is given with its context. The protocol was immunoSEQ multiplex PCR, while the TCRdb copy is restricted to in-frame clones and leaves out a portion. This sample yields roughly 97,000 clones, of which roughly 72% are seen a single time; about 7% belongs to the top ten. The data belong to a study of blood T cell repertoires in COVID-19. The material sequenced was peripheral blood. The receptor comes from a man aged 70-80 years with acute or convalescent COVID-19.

The CDR3 reads CASSGIRNEQFF. The CDR3 coding sequence is TGTGCCAGCAGTGGCATCCGAAATGAGCAGTTCTTC. The V call is TRBV28, the J call TRBJ2-1; no firm D call. Germline loops: CDR1 MDHEN, CDR2 SYDVKM. The V gene lost 5 bases and the J gene lost 7 bases, with 9 bases spanning the gap. This CDR3 contains 12 residues.